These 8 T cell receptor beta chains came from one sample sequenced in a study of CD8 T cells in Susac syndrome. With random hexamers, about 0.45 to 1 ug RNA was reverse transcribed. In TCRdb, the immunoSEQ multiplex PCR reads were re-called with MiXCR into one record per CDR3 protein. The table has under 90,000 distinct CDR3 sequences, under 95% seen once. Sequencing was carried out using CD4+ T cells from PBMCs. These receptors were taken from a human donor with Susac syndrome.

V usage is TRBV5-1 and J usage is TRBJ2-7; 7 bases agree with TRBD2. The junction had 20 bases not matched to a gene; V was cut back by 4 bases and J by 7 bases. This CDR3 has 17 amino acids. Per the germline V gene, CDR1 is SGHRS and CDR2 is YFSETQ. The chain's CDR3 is CASSLYPAGLRESEQYF. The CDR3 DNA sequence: TGCGCCAGCAGCCTTTACCCAGCGGGACTCCGAGAGAGTGAGCAGTACTTC.

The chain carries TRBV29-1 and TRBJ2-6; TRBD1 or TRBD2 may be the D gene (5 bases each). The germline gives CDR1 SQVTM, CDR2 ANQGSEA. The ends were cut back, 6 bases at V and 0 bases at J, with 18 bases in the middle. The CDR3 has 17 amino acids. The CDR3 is CSVAGGLGDSGANVLTF. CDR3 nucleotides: TGCAGCGTGGCGGGTGGTTTGGGGGACTCTGGGGCCAACGTCCTGACTTTC.

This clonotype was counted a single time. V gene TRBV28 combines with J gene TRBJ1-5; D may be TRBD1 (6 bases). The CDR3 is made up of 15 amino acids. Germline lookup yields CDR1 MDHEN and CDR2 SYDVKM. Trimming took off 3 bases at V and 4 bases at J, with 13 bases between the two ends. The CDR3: CASSFPRTVNQPQHF. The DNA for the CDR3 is TGTGCCAGCAGTTTCCCCAGGACAGTTAATCAGCCCCAGCATTTT.

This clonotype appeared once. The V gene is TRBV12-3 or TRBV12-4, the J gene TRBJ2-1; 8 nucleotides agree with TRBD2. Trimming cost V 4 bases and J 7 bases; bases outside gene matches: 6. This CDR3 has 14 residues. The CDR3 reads CASSSVAGKNEQFF. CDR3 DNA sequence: TGTGCCAGCAGTTCTGTAGCGGGAAAAAATGAGCAGTTCTTC.

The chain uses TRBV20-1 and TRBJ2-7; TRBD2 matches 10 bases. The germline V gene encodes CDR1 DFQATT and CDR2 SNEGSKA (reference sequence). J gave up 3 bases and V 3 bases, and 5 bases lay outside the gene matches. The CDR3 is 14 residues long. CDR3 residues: CSARAASGGYEQYF. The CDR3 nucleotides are TGCAGTGCTAGGGCGGCTAGCGGGGGCTACGAGCAGTACTTC.

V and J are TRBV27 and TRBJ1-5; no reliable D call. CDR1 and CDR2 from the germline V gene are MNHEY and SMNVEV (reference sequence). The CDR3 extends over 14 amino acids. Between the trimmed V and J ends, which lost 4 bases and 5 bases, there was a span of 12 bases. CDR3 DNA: TGTGCCAGCAGTTCAGGATTGCTCCATCAGCCCCAGCATTTT. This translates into CASSSGLLHQPQHF.

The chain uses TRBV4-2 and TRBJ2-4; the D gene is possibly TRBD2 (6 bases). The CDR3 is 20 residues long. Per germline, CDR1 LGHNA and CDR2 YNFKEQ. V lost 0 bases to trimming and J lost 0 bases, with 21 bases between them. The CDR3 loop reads CASSQDAGIGRRVAKNIQYF. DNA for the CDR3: TGTGCCAGCAGCCAAGATGCGGGGATCGGGAGAAGAGTAGCCAAAAACATTCAGTACTTC.

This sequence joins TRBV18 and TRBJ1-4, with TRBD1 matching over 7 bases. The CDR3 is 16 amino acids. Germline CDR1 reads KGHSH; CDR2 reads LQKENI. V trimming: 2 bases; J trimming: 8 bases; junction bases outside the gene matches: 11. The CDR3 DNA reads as TGTGCCAGCTCACCATTACCCACCGGGACAGTCGAAAAACTGTTTTTT. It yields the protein CASSPLPTGTVEKLFF.